This is a list of T cell receptor beta chains from one sample in a study of T-cell memory formation after mild COVID-19. TCRdb re-called the 5' RACE reads through MiXCR, storing one row per CDR3 protein. The table lists under 150,000 distinct CDR3 sequences, around a sixth of them singletons. The sample consisted of PBMCs or a T cell subset sorted from them (not recorded which). These receptors were obtained from an adult woman who had mild COVID-19 (a few samples of this study predate the infection). Cell type and time point are not known. Both conserved end residues are part of each CDR3. A D gene is named only where the DNA matches it firmly. The size of a clone is reported for some rows only, either as once, few or many, or as a class for expanded clones.

TRBJ2-2 | NA | 12 | TRBV6-5 | many | CASKGSVGELFF | TGTGCCAGCAAGGGGTCGGTCGGGGAGCTGTTTTTT
TRBJ2-5 | TRBD2 | 14 | TRBV29-1 | many | CSVELAGGQETQYF | TGCAGCGTTGAACTAGCGGGGGGCCAAGAGACCCAGTACTTC
TRBJ2-5 | NA | 15 | TRBV9 | NA | CASSVEDRQAETQYF | TGTGCCAGCAGCGTAGAAGACCGACAGGCGGAGACCCAGTACTTC
TRBJ2-7 | NA | 13 | TRBV7-2 | few | CASSFGKTYEQYF | TGTGCCAGCAGCTTCGGGAAAACCTACGAGCAGTACTTC
TRBJ2-1 | TRBD2 | 15 | TRBV4-3 | many | CASSRTSGAKNEQFF | TGCGCCAGCAGCCGGACTAGCGGAGCTAAGAATGAGCAGTTCTTC
TRBJ1-1 | TRBD1 | 13 | TRBV29-1 | few | CSARGGLWTEAFF | TGCAGCGCCCGAGGGGGCCTGTGGACTGAAGCTTTCTTT
TRBJ1-2 | NA | 13 | TRBV2 | few | CASSLGPDYGYTF | TGTGCCAGCAGCCTGGGACCCGACTATGGCTACACCTTC
TRBJ2-3 | TRBD2 | 12 | TRBV29-1 | few | CSVEDLSGRQYF | TGCAGCGTTGAAGATCTTAGCGGGAGGCAGTATTTT
TRBJ2-7 | NA | 12 | TRBV29-1 | NA | CSVQASTYEQYF | TGCAGCGTCCAGGCGTCTACCTACGAGCAGTACTTC
TRBJ2-5 | NA | 15 | TRBV6-5 | NA | CASSWVYGIKETQYF | TGTGCCAGCAGTTGGGTTTATGGTATTAAAGAGACCCAGTACTTC
TRBJ2-1 | NA | 15 | TRBV7-2 | NA | CASSLMGVGGGEQFF | TGTGCCAGCAGCTTAATGGGAGTGGGGGGTGGTGAGCAGTTCTTC
TRBJ2-7 | TRBD1 | 15 | TRBV9 | NA | CASSVAGTEEYEQYF | TGTGCCAGCAGCGTAGCCGGGACAGAGGAATACGAGCAGTACTTC
TRBJ2-5 | TRBD1 | 17 | TRBV7-9 | NA | CASSLVGTGDLQETQYF | TGTGCCAGCAGCTTAGTAGGGACAGGGGACCTACAAGAGACCCAGTACTTC
TRBJ2-2 | TRBD1 | 14 | TRBV12-3/TRBV12-4 | NA | CASSLFSGGGELFF | TGTGCCAGCAGTTTATTTTCAGGGGGCGGGGAGCTGTTTTTT
TRBJ2-2 | TRBD2 | 16 | TRBV5-1 | NA | CASSSRTSGNTGELFF | TGCGCCAGCAGCTCAAGGACTAGCGGAAACACCGGGGAGCTGTTTTTT
TRBJ1-4 | NA | 15 | TRBV2 | NA | CASKLMVTEGEKLFF | TGTGCCAGCAAGCTTATGGTGACGGAGGGTGAAAAACTGTTTTTT
TRBJ2-6 | NA | 18 | TRBV5-1 | few | CASSLATFESSGANVLTF | TGCGCCAGCAGCTTGGCTACGTTTGAGAGCTCTGGGGCCAACGTCCTGACTTTC
TRBJ1-1 | NA | 13 | TRBV6-1 | NA | CASSELTFTEAFF | TGTGCCAGCAGTGAACTAACGTTCACTGAAGCTTTCTTT
TRBJ2-7 | TRBD1 | 14 | TRBV12-3/TRBV12-4 | few | CASSRQGTNYEQYF | TGTGCCAGCAGTAGACAGGGGACCAACTACGAGCAGTACTTC
TRBJ2-7 | NA | 13 | TRBV12-3/TRBV12-4 | few | CASSLAGLNEQYF | TGTGCCAGCAGTTTAGCGGGGCTCAACGAGCAGTACTTC
TRBJ1-2 | TRBD1 | 15 | TRBV12-3/TRBV12-4 | NA | CASSSSPTGLDGYTF | TGTGCCAGCAGTTCCTCCCCGACAGGGTTGGACGGCTACACCTTC
TRBJ2-2 | NA | 12 | TRBV10-3 | NA | CAISESSGELFF | TGTGCCATCAGTGAGTCATCCGGGGAGCTGTTTTTT
TRBJ2-1 | TRBD2 | 16 | TRBV30 | NA | CAWSPLAGGLSNEQFF | TGTGCCTGGAGTCCACTAGCGGGAGGGCTGAGTAATGAGCAGTTCTTC
TRBJ2-5 | NA | 14 | TRBV7-2 | few | CASSLSGAGETQYF | TGTGCCAGCAGCCTCTCAGGGGCGGGAGAGACCCAGTACTTC
TRBJ1-4 | NA | 14 | TRBV6-1 | NA | CASSYLWGNEKLFF | TGTGCCAGCAGTTACCTTTGGGGGAATGAAAAACTGTTTTTT
TRBJ2-2 | NA | 16 | TRBV5-1 | NA | CASSLAGTPGSGELFF | TGCGCCAGCAGCTTGGCCGGGACACCCGGTTCCGGGGAGCTGTTTTTT
TRBJ2-3 | TRBD2 | 12 | TRBV20-1 | NA | CSAGTRRDTQYF | TGCAGTGCTGGGACTAGGCGAGATACGCAGTATTTT
TRBJ2-2 | TRBD2 | 15 | TRBV9 | NA | CASSVRREGTGELFF | TGTGCCAGCAGCGTGCGGCGGGAGGGCACCGGGGAGCTGTTTTTT
TRBJ2-2 | TRBD1 | 19 | TRBV24-1 | few | CATSDPAGTVRFGTGELFF | TGTGCCACCAGTGACCCCGCCGGGACAGTCAGGTTTGGCACCGGGGAGCTGTTTTTT
TRBJ2-4 | TRBD2 | 18 | TRBV4-1 | NA | CASSQGLAGGLAKNIQYF | TGCGCCAGCAGCCAGGGACTAGCGGGGGGCCTAGCCAAAAACATTCAGTACTTC
TRBJ1-5 | NA | 13 | TRBV29-1 | few | CSVEDSIGQPQHF | TGCAGCGTTGAAGACTCCATCGGTCAGCCCCAGCATTTT
TRBJ2-7 | NA | 12 | TRBV2 | NA | CASSEGRHEQYF | TGTGCCAGCAGTGAGGGGCGACACGAGCAGTACTTC
TRBJ2-7 | TRBD1 | 15 | TRBV12-3/TRBV12-4 | NA | CASRSASGQVYEQYF | TGTGCCAGCAGGTCCGCTTCGGGACAGGTCTACGAGCAGTACTTC
TRBJ2-2 | NA | 12 | TRBV7-9 | few | CASSLRAGELFF | TGTGCCAGCAGCTTGAGAGCCGGGGAGCTGTTTTTT
TRBJ2-7 | TRBD2 | 19 | TRBV4-1 | many | CASSHPGLAGGPLSYEQYF | TGCGCCAGCAGCCACCCGGGACTAGCGGGGGGGCCCCTCTCGTACGAGCAGTACTTC
TRBJ2-5 | NA | 14 | TRBV7-9 | few | CASSLSTGGETQYF | TGTGCCAGCAGCCTCTCGACAGGCGGAGAGACCCAGTACTTC
TRBJ2-2 | NA | 12 | TRBV12-3/TRBV12-4 | few | CASSLFFGELFF | TGTGCCAGCAGCCTTTTTTTCGGGGAGCTGTTTTTT
TRBJ2-1 | NA | 12 | TRBV7-9 | few | CASSPLRVEQFF | TGTGCCAGCAGTCCCCTCCGCGTTGAGCAGTTCTTC
TRBJ1-2 | TRBD1 | 12 | TRBV5-4 | NA | CASSPPGDRSTF | TGTGCCAGCAGCCCCCCGGGGGACAGAAGCACCTTC
TRBJ2-3 | TRBD1 | 15 | TRBV5-4 | few | CASSGHGTDTDTQYF | TGTGCCAGCAGCGGGCACGGGACAGACACAGATACGCAGTATTTT
TRBJ1-1 | NA | 13 | TRBV18 | few | CASSPWGNTEAFF | TGTGCCAGCTCTCCGTGGGGGAACACTGAAGCTTTCTTT
TRBJ1-4 | TRBD1 | 15 | TRBV7-8 | NA | CASSWPGQGGEKLFF | TGTGCAAGCAGCTGGCCGGGACAGGGAGGGGAAAAACTGTTTTTT
TRBJ1-6 | TRBD1 | 13 | TRBV12-3/TRBV12-4 | few | CATGTGGNSPLHF | TGTGCCACCGGGACAGGGGGGAATTCACCCCTCCACTTT
TRBJ2-5 | TRBD2 | 11 | TRBV29-1 | few | CSVGEGWDQYF | TGCAGCGTTGGGGAGGGGTGGGACCAGTACTTC
TRBJ2-2 | TRBD1 | 17 | TRBV4-1 | NA | CASSQDWGQGGTGELFF | TGCGCCAGCAGCCAAGATTGGGGACAGGGAGGCACCGGGGAGCTGTTTTTT
TRBJ2-2 | TRBD2 | 17 | TRBV20-1 | few | CSARNTLAGSNTGELFF | TGCAGTGCTAGAAATACGCTAGCGGGCTCTAACACCGGGGAGCTGTTTTTT
TRBJ2-5 | TRBD2 | 15 | TRBV4-1 | few | CASSQVLAVQETQYF | TGCGCCAGCAGCCAAGTCCTAGCGGTCCAAGAGACCCAGTACTTC